This T cell receptor (beta chain) was sequenced for a study of T-cell memory formation after mild COVID-19. A few counts support this clonotype. UMIs and sample barcodes were carried by the TCR alpha and TCR beta cDNA libraries that 5'RACE produced using constant-segment primers. MiXCR, applied by TCRdb to the 5' RACE reads, yields one record per CDR3 protein. This table has approximately 260,000 distinct CDR3 sequences, roughly 17% appearing once. Germline-derived CDR1 and CDR2 are SGHTA and FQGNSA. V was pared by 6 bases and J by 6 bases, with 12 bases between. CDR3 size: 13 residues. The V gene is TRBV7-2, the J gene TRBJ1-3; D not resolved. This receptor was taken from a man younger than 35 who had mild COVID-19 (a few samples of this study predate the infection). Cell type and time point are not known. The material sequenced was PBMCs or a T cell subset sorted from them (not recorded which). Written as DNA, the CDR3 is TGTGCCAGCAGTGATCAGAATTTAAACACCATATATTTT. Residues: CASSDQNLNTIYF.